These 32 T cell receptor beta chains share one sample of origin, sequenced in a study of T cell repertoires in cytomegalovirus infection. TCRdb independently ran MiXCR on the reads; one entry per CDR3 protein. Of more than 400,000 distinct CDR3 sequences listed, more than 20% are singletons. What was sequenced was PBMCs. All receptors derive from a human donor in good health (CMV status not recorded). Some clones in this sample may be carry-over from other donors' samples.

The chain joins TRBV7-3 to TRBJ2-3; 8 nucleotides match TRBD1. V shed 3 bases and J 1 base; nucleotides not matched to a gene: 6. CDR1 is SGHTA and CDR2 is FQGTGA in the germline V gene. The length of the CDR3 is 16 residues. The CDR3 here is CASSLDRVKGTDTQYF. The CDR3 nucleotides read TGTGCCAGCAGCTTGGACAGGGTGAAAGGCACAGATACGCAGTATTTT.

This CDR3 is CASSQDGGRKEKLFF. DNA for the CDR3: TGTGCCAGCAGCCAAGATGGGGGAAGAAAGGAAAAACTGTTTTTT. V usage is TRBV4-2 and J usage is TRBJ1-4, with a possible D match to TRBD1 (5 bases). The CDR3 is 15 amino acids. The V end was cut by 0 bases, the J end by 8 bases, with 13 bases between. Germline CDR1 is LGHNA and CDR2 is YNFKEQ.

This chain connects TRBV7-8 to TRBJ2-5, with TRBD2 matching over 9 bases. The V gene end was trimmed by 6 bases and the J gene end by 2 bases; junction bases not matched to a gene: 13. The CDR3 has 17 amino acids. Germline V CDR1 and CDR2: SGHVS, FQNEAQ. In DNA, the CDR3 is TGTGCCAGCAGAGGGCCTAGCGGGGTGAGTCGGCAAGAGACCCAGTACTTC. The encoded protein is CASRGPSGVSRQETQYF.

The rearrangement uses TRBV11-1 and TRBJ2-7, with 7 bases fitting TRBD1. The J segment lost 4 bases and the V segment lost 2 bases, leaving 5 bases of the junction unmatched. This CDR3 spans 14 amino acids. CDR1 SGHAT and CDR2 FQDESV come from the germline V gene (reference sequence). CDR3 residues: CASSLFGTEYEQYF. The CDR3 DNA sequence: TGTGCCAGCAGCTTATTCGGGACAGAGTACGAGCAGTACTTC.

The gene calls are TRBV6-1 and TRBJ2-5; 10 bases are shared with TRBD2. Germline CDR1 MNHNS, CDR2 SASEGT. Trimming cost V 7 bases and J 1 base; bases outside gene matches: 12. This CDR3 has 17 residues. The DNA of the CDR3 is TGTGCCAGCACATGGGGGCGACTAGCGGGCCTCCAAGAGACCCAGTACTTC. Amino acids: CASTWGRLAGLQETQYF.

The CDR3 loop reads CASSLEAEGYTQYF. DNA for the CDR3: TGTGCCAGCAGCTTAGAAGCGGAGGGATACACGCAGTATTTT. This chain joins TRBV11-2 and TRBJ2-3, with a tentative D call TRBD2 (6 bases). The CDR3 length is 14 residues. V gave up 0 bases and J gave up 9 bases, with 13 bases separating them. The germline CDR1 and CDR2 sequences are SGHAT and FQNNGV.

This chain joins TRBV24-1 and TRBJ1-5; 10 bases align to TRBD1. The V segment lost 4 bases and the J segment 4 bases; nucleotides outside the gene matches: 9. This CDR3 spans 17 amino acids. Germline V CDR1 and CDR2: KGHDR, SFDVKD. The CDR3, as DNA: TGTGCCACCAGTGACTCGGGACAGGGGAGGAGGAATCAGCCCCAGCATTTT. Translation gives CATSDSGQGRRNQPQHF.

This clonotype was seen repeatedly, ten times or more. CDR3 loop: CASSFRQGGDQPQHF. The CDR3 nucleotides read TGTGCCAGCAGCTTTCGACAGGGGGGAGATCAGCCCCAGCATTTT. This sequence joins TRBV7-2 and TRBJ1-5, with 9 bases matching TRBD1. The CDR3 sequence is 15 residues long. Trimming cost V 3 bases and J 5 bases; bases outside gene matches: 5. Germline CDR1 reads SGHTA; CDR2 reads FQGNSA.

This clonotype occurred a few times. The genes are TRBV12-3 or TRBV12-4 and TRBJ1-2, with D uncertain. Trimming cost V 7 bases and J 4 bases, with 13 bases left between them. The CDR3 is 13 amino acids. The CDR3 loop is CASTQGGLYGYTF. The CDR3 nucleotides are TGTGCCAGCACCCAAGGAGGGCTCTATGGCTACACCTTC.

This clonotype appeared once. This chain connects TRBV24-1 to TRBJ2-2; D is unclear. This CDR3 region has 15 residues. Per the germline V gene, CDR1 is KGHDR and CDR2 is SFDVKD. V lost 0 bases, J lost 1 base, and 5 bases lay in between. The DNA for the CDR3 is TGTGCCACCAGTGATTTGACAGTGAACACCGGGGAGCTGTTTTTT. It specifies CATSDLTVNTGELFF.

The genes are TRBV7-3 and TRBJ2-5; 11 positions match TRBD2. The CDR3 is 17 amino acids. Germline lookup yields CDR1 SGHTA and CDR2 FQGTGA. The V and J ends lost 5 bases and 4 bases, in that order; junction bases with no gene match: 12. CDR3: CASSPYIAGGIRETQYF. The CDR3 DNA follows: TGTGCCAGCAGCCCCTACATAGCGGGAGGGATACGAGAGACCCAGTACTTC.

This clonotype showed up just a few times. The J gene is TRBJ2-5, the V gene TRBV7-9; the D gene could be TRBD1 or TRBD2 (5 bases each). Deletions cut 5 bases from V and 4 bases from J, with 23 bases between. The CDR3 runs to 17 residues. Germline CDR1 reads SEHNR; CDR2 reads FQNEAQ (reference sequence). The DNA for the CDR3 is TGTGCCAGCAGCCCGGAGAAGGGGACGGTCTTTGGAGAGACCCAGTACTTC. Amino acids: CASSPEKGTVFGETQYF.

CDR3: CSVSGLHTEAFF. CDR3 DNA sequence: TGCAGCGTTTCAGGGCTGCACACTGAAGCTTTCTTT. The V call is TRBV29-1, the J call TRBJ1-1; tentatively, D is TRBD1 (5 bases). Germline values: CDR1 SQVTM, CDR2 ANQGSEA. V was cut by 5 bases and J by 3 bases, with 10 bases left in between. CDR3 size: 12 residues.

The J gene is TRBJ1-6, the V gene TRBV2; D unresolved. V lost 2 bases to trimming and J lost 8 bases, with 7 bases between them. This CDR3 has 13 amino acids. Per germline, CDR1 SNHLY and CDR2 FYNNEI. CDR3 bases: TGTGCCAGCAGTGAACAAAGGGATTCACCCCTCCACTTT. Translation: CASSEQRDSPLHF.

The chain couples TRBV2 to TRBJ2-7; 8 nucleotides match TRBD2. The trim removed 10 bases at V and 5 bases at J, leaving 7 bases unmatched. This CDR3 comprises 12 residues. CDR1 SNHLY and CDR2 FYNNEI come from the germline V gene. The CDR3 DNA follows: TGTGCCAATGGCGGGAGGCTAAACGAGCAGTACGTC. Translated: CANGGRLNEQYV.

This rearrangement joins TRBV6-2 or TRBV6-3 to TRBJ1-2; TRBD1 matches 7 bases. V dropped 10 bases and J dropped 7; count of bases not matched to a gene: 12. The CDR3 has 13 amino acids. Looked up from germline, CDR1 is MNHEY and CDR2 is SVGEGT. The DNA of the CDR3 is TGTGCCACCCTAGGTCAGGACAGGAGTGGCTACACCTTC. It is translated as CATLGQDRSGYTF.

This clonotype was observed at least ten times. V is TRBV7-2 and J is TRBJ1-1; possible D gene TRBD1, 5 bases. From germline, CDR1 is SGHTA and CDR2 FQGNSA. The CDR3 contains 14 residues. The V end was cut by 5 bases, the J end by 3 bases, with 13 bases between. Here the CDR3 DNA reads TGTGCCAGCAGCCAAGGGGACCGGGACACTGAAGCTTTCTTT. Residues: CASSQGDRDTEAFF.

This clonotype was observed a few times. J is TRBJ2-1 and V is TRBV15; D call uncertain. The CDR3 covers 14 residues. Germline V gives CDR1 LNHNV, CDR2 YYDKDF (reference sequence). Deletions cut 0 bases from V and 8 bases from J, with 11 bases between. CDR3 DNA sequence: TGTGCCACCAGCAGAGAGATACTGCGCGATGAGCAGTTCTTC. Amino acid sequence: CATSREILRDEQFF.

The V gene is TRBV4-1, the J gene TRBJ1-1; D possibly corresponds to TRBD1 (5 bases). Germline loops: CDR1 MGHRA, CDR2 YSYEKL. The CDR3 is 13 amino acids. V lost 1 base and J lost 7, with 10 bases in between. Here the CDR3 DNA reads TGCGCCAGCAGCCAAGTGTATGACAGTGAAGCTTTCTTT. Translation gives CASSQVYDSEAFF.

V and J are TRBV20-1 and TRBJ2-3; 7 bases agree with TRBD2. The CDR3 totals 15 residues. Trimming at V came to 0 bases and at J to 0 bases, leaving 3 bases not matched to a gene. Germline V gene sequence: CDR1 DFQATT, CDR2 SNEGSKA (reference sequence). The CDR3 DNA is TGCAGTGCTAGAGACCCAGCGGGGAGCACAGATACGCAGTATTTT. Translating gives CSARDPAGSTDTQYF.

This clonotype was recorded a few times. The chain recombines TRBV6-1 with TRBJ2-1, with TRBD2 matching over 10 bases. Germline CDR1 MNHNS, CDR2 SASEGT. There are 14 residues in the CDR3. The ends lost 5 bases at V and 5 bases at J; junction bases unmatched: 3. CDR3 region: CASSSGRAHNEQFF. The CDR3 region has the DNA TGTGCCAGCAGTAGCGGGAGGGCCCACAATGAGCAGTTCTTC.

The chain links TRBV5-1 to TRBJ1-4, with 8 bases matching TRBD1. The junction had 13 bases not matched to a gene; V was cut back by 0 bases and J by 0 bases. The germline gives CDR1 SGHRS, CDR2 YFSETQ. This CDR3 comprises 20 residues. CDR3 in DNA: TGCGCCAGCAGCTTGGCCCTCGGGACAGGAGTACTTGCAACTAATGAAAAACTGTTTTTT. Amino acid sequence: CASSLALGTGVLATNEKLFF.

There are a few counts of this clonotype. This chain links TRBV10-1 with TRBJ2-7; 10 positions agree with TRBD2. The trim removed 6 bases at V and 3 bases at J, leaving 8 bases unmatched. The CDR3 covers 15 residues. Germline CDR1 reads WNHNN; CDR2 reads SYGVQD (reference sequence). The DNA of the CDR3 is TGCGCCAGCAGGCATCTAGCGGGAGCCCTCTACGAGCAGTACGTC. The encoded protein is CASRHLAGALYEQYV.

The chain has TRBV20-1 and TRBJ2-1; 7 nucleotides line up with TRBD2. Losses at the gene ends were 3 bases for V and 8 bases for J; bases not matched to a gene: 7. The CDR3 is 13 residues long. The germline V gene encodes CDR1 DFQATT and CDR2 SNEGSKA (reference sequence). The CDR3 is CSASRGSGDEQFF. The DNA of the CDR3 is TGCAGTGCTAGCAGAGGGAGCGGGGATGAGCAGTTCTTC.

The rearrangement uses TRBV28 and TRBJ1-4; D possibly corresponds to TRBD1 (5 bases). The CDR3 runs 14 residues. Trimming took off 3 bases at V and 6 bases at J, with 11 bases between the two ends. The germline gives CDR1 MDHEN, CDR2 SYDVKM. The CDR3 loop reads CASSLGGYDEKLFF. DNA of the CDR3: TGTGCCAGCAGTTTGGGGGGTTATGATGAAAAACTGTTTTTT.

The CDR3 spells CASTTGGELFF. CDR3 in DNA: TGTGCCAGTACCACGGGCGGGGAGCTGTTTTTT. The chain employs TRBV19 and TRBJ2-2; no firm D call. The CDR3 is 11 residues long. Trimming stripped 7 bases from V and 7 bases from J, with 7 bases between. Germline CDR1 and CDR2: LNHDA and SQIVND (reference sequence).

This clonotype has a single count. Germline is not matched at one junction end, which may reflect a read error. This sequence joins TRBV7-2 and TRBJ2-3; TRBD2 aligns across 11 bases. Germline CDR1 SGHTA, CDR2 FQGNSA. The CDR3 totals 15 residues. As DNA, the CDR3 is TGTGTCAGCAGCGAGGGACTAGCGGACACAGATACGCAGTATTTT. Protein: CVSSEGLADTDTQYF.

The CDR3, as DNA: TGTGCCAGTAGTACCGGGACAGGGCGCTCTGGGGCCAACGTCCTGACTTTC. Translation gives CASSTGTGRSGANVLTF. The V gene is TRBV19, the J gene TRBJ2-6, with TRBD1 matching 9 bases. The CDR3 has 17 amino acids. Per the germline V gene, CDR1 is LNHDA and CDR2 is SQIVND (reference sequence). V dropped 4 bases and J dropped 0; count of bases not matched to a gene: 4.

The V and J genes are TRBV4-1 and TRBJ1-1; D is undetermined. Germline V gene data show CDR1 as MGHRA and CDR2 as YSYEKL. CDR3 length: 15 amino acids. V lost 0 bases to trimming and J lost 1 base, with 9 bases between them. The CDR3 nucleotides are TGCGCCAGCAGCCAAGATGAGGGCCCGAACACTGAAGCTTTCTTT. It is translated as CASSQDEGPNTEAFF.

The J gene is TRBJ2-1, the V gene TRBV4-1; D uncertain. V was pared by 2 bases and J by 9 bases, with 20 bases between. Germline V gene lookup returns CDR1 MGHRA and CDR2 YSYEKL. The CDR3 spans 16 residues. The CDR3 nucleotides read TGCGCCAGCAGCCAATCTCCGGACCTTTCCGGGTTTGAGCAGTTCTTC. Translated: CASSQSPDLSGFEQFF.

This clonotype showed up just a few times. J is TRBJ1-1 and V is TRBV29-1, with D tentatively TRBD1 (6 bases). The CDR3 extends over 14 amino acids. V lost 6 bases to trimming and J lost 3 bases, with 17 bases between them. Germline V gene sequence: CDR1 SQVTM, CDR2 ANQGSEA. Here the CDR3 DNA reads TGCAGCGTCAAAGGTAACAGGGCGGACACTGAAGCTTTCTTT. It yields the protein CSVKGNRADTEAFF. The full variable domain, rest sourced from reference TRBV29-1 and TRBJ1-1, is SAVISQKPSRDICQRGTSLTIQCQVDSQVTMMFWYRQQPGQSLTLIATANQGSEATYESGFVIDKFPISRPNLTFSTLTVSNMSPEDSSIYLCSVKGNRADTEAFFGQGTRLTVV.

This clonotype occurred a few times. The V gene is TRBV7-9, the J gene TRBJ1-1; the match to TRBD1 covers 7 bases. Germline CDR1 reads SEHNR; CDR2 reads FQNEAQ (reference sequence). V shed 0 bases and J 9 bases; nucleotides not matched to a gene: 10. This CDR3 is built from 15 residues. The CDR3, as DNA: TGTGCCAGCAGCTTAGCCGGGGGGACAGCCTTTAAAGCTTTCTTT. Protein: CASSLAGGTAFKAFF.